Given below is one TCR beta chain in context. Original data processing: For nucleated cells, counts were estimated from reference gene primer amplification. The table came from immunoSEQ multiplex PCR; TCRdb's copy has only in-frame clones and leaves some out. D and trimming were read from the DNA, whereas the V and J calls and clone size are those reported in that table. The sample has 150,000 to 200,000 clones, around nine tenths seen once. This entry comes from a study of blood T cell repertoires in COVID-19. Study in general: Donors in the United States, Italy and Spain gave samples during acute or convalescent COVID-19. In each case, the material was cDNA or gDNA derived from T cells, B-cell-depleted T cells, or PBMCs.

V gave up 3 bases and J gave up 3 bases, with 6 bases separating them. Germline V gene sequence: CDR1 MNHEY, CDR2 SVGEGT. CDR3 length: 12 amino acids. The TCR comes from a human donor in a cohort sampled during active COVID-19. This chain joins TRBV6-2 or TRBV6-3 and TRBJ2-7; D is ambiguous. The sequencing sample was made of peripheral blood. The CDR3 loop reads CASSYTNYEQYF. For the CDR3, the DNA is TGTGCCAGCAGTTATACAAACTACGAGCAGTACTTC.